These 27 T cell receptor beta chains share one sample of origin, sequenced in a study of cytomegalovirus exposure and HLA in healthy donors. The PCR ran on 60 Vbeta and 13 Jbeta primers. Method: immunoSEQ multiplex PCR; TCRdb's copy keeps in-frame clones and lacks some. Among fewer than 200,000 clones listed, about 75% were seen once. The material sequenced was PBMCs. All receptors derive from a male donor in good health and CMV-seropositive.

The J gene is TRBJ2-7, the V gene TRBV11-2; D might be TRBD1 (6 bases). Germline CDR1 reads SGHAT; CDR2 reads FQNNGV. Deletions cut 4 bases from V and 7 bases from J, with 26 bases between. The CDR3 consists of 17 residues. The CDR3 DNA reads TGTGCCAGCAGCTCTTTGCAGGGGCGAAACCCTTCAGTAGAGCAGTACTTC. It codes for CASSSLQGRNPSVEQYF. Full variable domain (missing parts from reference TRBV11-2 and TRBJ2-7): EAGVAQSPRYKIIEKRQSVAFWCNPISGHATLYWYQQILGQGPKLLIQFQNNGVVDDSQLPKDRFSAERLKGVDSTLKIQPAKLEDSAVYLCASSSLQGRNPSVEQYFGPGTRLTVT.

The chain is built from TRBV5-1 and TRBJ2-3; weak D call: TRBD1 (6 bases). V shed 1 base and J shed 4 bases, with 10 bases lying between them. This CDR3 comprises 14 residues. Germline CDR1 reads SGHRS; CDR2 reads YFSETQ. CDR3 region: CASSLSRGSDTQYF. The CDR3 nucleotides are TGCGCCAGCAGCTTGAGCAGGGGTTCAGATACGCAGTATTTT.

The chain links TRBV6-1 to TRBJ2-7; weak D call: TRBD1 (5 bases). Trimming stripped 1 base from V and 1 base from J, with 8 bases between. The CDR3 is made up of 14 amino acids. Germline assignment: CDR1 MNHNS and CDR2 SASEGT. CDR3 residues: CASSEVAGSYEQYF. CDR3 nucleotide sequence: TGTGCCAGCAGTGAAGTAGCAGGGTCCTACGAGCAGTACTTC.

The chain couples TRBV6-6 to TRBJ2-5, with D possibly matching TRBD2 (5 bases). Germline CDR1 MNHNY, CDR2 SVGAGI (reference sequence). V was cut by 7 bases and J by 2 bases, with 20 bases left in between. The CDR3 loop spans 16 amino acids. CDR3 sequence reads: CASTSGSLSLQETQYF. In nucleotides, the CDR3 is TGTGCCAGCACCTCGGGGAGTTTAAGCCTTCAAGAGACCCAGTACTTC.

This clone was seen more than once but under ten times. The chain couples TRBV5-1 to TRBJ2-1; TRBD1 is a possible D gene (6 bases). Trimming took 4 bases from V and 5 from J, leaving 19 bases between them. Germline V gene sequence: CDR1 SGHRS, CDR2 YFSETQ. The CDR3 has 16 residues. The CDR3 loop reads CASSTTIRGFDNEQFF. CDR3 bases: TGCGCCAGCAGCACCACTATCAGGGGATTCGACAATGAGCAGTTCTTC.

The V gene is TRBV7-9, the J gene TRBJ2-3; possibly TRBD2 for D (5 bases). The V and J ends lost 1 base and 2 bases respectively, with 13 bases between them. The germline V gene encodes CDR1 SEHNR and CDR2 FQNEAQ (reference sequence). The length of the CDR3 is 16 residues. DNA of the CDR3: TGTGCCAGCAGCTTAGTTGGCGGACTTCTCACAGATACGCAGTATTTT. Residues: CASSLVGGLLTDTQYF. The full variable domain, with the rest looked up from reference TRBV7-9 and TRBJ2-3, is DTGVSQNPRHKITKRGQNVTFRCDPISEHNRLYWYRQTLGQGPEFLTYFQNEAQLEKSRLLSDRFSAERPKGSFSTLEIQRTEQGDSAMYLCASSLVGGLLTDTQYFGPGTRLTVL.

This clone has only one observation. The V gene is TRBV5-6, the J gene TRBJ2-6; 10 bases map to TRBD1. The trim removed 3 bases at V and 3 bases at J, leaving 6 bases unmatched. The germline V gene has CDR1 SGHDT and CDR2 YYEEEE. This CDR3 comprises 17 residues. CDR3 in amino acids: CASSYRQGAGGANVLTF. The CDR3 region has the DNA TGTGCCAGCAGCTACCGACAGGGGGCAGGTGGGGCCAACGTCCTGACTTTC.

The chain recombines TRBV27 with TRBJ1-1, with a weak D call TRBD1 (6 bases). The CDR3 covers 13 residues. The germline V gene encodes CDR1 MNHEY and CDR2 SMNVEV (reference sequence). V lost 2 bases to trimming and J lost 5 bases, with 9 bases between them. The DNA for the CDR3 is TGTGCCAGCAGTTTAGAAGGGGGAACTGAAGCTTTCTTT. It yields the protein CASSLEGGTEAFF.

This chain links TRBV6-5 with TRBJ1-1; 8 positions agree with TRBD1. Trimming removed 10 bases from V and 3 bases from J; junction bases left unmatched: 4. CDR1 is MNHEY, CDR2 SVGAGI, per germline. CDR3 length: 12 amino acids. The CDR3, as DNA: TGTGCCACCAGGGGGCCTTACACTGAAGCTTTCTTT. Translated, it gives CATRGPYTEAFF.

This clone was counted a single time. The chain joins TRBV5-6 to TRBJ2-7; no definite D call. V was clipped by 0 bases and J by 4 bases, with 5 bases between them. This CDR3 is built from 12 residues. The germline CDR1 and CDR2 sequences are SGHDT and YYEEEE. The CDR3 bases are TGTGCCAGCAGCTTGGCGCAGTACGAGCAGTACTTC. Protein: CASSLAQYEQYF. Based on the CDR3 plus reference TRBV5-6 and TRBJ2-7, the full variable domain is DAGVTQSPTHLIKTRGQQVTLRCSPKSGHDTVSWYQQALGQGPQFIFQYYEEEERQRGNFPDRFSGHQFPNYSSELNVNALLLGDSALYLCASSLAQYEQYFGPGTRLTVT.

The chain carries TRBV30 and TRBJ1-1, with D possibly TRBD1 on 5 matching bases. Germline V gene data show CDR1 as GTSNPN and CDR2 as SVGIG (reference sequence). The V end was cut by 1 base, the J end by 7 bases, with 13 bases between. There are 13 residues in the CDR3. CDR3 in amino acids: CAWSGAGQREAFF. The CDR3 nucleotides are TGTGCCTGGAGTGGGGCAGGGCAGCGTGAAGCTTTCTTT.

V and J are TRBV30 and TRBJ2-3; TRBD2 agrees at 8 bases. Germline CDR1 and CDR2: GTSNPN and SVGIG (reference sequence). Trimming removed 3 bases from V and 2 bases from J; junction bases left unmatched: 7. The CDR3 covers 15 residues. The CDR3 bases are TGTGCCTGGAGGTGGGCGGGGGGATCCACAGATACGCAGTATTTT. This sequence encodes CAWRWAGGSTDTQYF.

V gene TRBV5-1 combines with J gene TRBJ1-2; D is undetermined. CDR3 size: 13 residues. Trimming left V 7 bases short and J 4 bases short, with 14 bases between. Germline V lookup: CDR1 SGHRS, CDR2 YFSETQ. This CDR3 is CASDEEGGYGYTF. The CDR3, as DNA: TGCGCCAGCGATGAAGAGGGCGGCTATGGCTACACCTTC.

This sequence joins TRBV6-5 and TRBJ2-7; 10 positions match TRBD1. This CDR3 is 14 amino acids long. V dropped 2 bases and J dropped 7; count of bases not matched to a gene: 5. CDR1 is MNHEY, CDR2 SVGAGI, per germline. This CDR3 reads CASSYTDRGGEQYF. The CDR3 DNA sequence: TGTGCCAGCAGTTACACGGACAGGGGGGGAGAGCAGTACTTC.

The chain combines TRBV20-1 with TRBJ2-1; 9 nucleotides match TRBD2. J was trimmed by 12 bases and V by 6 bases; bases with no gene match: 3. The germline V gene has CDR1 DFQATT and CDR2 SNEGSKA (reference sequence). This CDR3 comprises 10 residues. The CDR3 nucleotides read TGCAGTGCCGAAGCGGGGGGGCAGTTCTTC. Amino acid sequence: CSAEAGGQFF.

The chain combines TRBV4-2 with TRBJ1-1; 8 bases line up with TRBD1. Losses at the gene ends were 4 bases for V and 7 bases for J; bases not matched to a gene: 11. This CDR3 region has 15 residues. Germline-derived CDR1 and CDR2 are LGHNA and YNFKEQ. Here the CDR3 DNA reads TGTGCCAGCAGCCCAAAGCCCACAGGGGGTGGTGAAGCTTTCTTT. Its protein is CASSPKPTGGGEAFF.

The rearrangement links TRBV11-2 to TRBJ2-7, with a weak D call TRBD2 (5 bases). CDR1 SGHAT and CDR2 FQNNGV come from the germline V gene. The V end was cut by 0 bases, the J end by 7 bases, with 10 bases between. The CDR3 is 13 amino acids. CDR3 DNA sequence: TGTGCCAGCAGCTTAGATGGCGGGTTGGAGCAGTACTTC. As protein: CASSLDGGLEQYF.

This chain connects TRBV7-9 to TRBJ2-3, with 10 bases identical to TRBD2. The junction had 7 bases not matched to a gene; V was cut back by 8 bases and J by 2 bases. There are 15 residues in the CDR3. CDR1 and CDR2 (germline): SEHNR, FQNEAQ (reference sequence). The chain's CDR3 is CASLPSGGVTDTQYF. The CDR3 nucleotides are TGTGCCAGCCTTCCGAGCGGGGGGGTCACAGATACGCAGTATTTT.

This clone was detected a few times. The CDR3 sequence: CASMSGRSEAFF. The CDR3 nucleotides are TGTGCCAGCATGAGCGGCAGGTCTGAAGCTTTCTTT. This sequence joins TRBV6-1 and TRBJ1-1; D is unresolved. The germline V gene has CDR1 MNHNS and CDR2 SASEGT. The V end was cut by 7 bases, the J end by 6 bases, with 12 bases between. The CDR3 runs 12 residues.

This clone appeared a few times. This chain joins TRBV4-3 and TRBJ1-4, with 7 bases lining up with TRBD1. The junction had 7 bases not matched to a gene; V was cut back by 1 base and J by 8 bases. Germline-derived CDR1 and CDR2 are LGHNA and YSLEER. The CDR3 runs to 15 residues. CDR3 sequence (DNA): TGCGCCAGCAGCCAAGTTGAGGGGGCGAGCGAAAAACTGTTTTTT. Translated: CASSQVEGASEKLFF.

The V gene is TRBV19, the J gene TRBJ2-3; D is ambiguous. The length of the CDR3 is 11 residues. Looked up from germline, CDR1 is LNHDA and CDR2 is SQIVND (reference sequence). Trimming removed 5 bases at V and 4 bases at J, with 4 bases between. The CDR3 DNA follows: TGTGCCAGTAGTGAGGCAGATACGCAGTATTTT. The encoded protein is CASSEADTQYF.

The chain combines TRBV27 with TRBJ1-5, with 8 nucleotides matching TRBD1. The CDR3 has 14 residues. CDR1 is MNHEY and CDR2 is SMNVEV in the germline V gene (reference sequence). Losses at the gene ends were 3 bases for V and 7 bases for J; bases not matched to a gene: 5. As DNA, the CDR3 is TGTGCCAGCAGTTTTAGTCAGGGGGCCCAGCCCCAGCATTTT. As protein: CASSFSQGAQPQHF.

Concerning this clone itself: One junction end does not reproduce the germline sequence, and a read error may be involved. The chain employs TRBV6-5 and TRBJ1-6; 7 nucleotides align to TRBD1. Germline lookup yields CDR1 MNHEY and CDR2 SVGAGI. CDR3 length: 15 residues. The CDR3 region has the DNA TGTGCCGGCAGCCCCGACAGGGCCAGTAATTCACCCCTCCACTTT. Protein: CAGSPDRASNSPLHF.

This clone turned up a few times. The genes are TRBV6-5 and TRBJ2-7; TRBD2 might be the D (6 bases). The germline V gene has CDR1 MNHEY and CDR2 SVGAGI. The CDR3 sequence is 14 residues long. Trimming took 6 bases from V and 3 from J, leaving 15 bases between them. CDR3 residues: CASSGTFVGYEQYF. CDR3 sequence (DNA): TGTGCCAGCAGCGGGACTTTTGTAGGCTACGAGCAGTACTTC.

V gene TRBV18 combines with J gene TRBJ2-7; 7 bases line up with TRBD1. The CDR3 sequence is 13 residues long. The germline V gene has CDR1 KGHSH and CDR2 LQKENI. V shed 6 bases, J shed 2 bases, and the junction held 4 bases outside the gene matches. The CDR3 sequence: CASSPTGAYEQYF. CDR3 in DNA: TGTGCCAGCTCGCCTACAGGGGCCTACGAGCAGTACTTC.

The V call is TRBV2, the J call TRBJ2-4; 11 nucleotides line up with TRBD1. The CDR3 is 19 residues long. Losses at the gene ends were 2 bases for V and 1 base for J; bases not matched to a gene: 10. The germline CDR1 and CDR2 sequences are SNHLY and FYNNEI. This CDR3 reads CASSEPLGTGGTAKNIQYF. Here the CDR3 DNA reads TGTGCCAGCAGTGAACCCCTCGGGACAGGGGGAACGGCCAAAAACATTCAGTACTTC.

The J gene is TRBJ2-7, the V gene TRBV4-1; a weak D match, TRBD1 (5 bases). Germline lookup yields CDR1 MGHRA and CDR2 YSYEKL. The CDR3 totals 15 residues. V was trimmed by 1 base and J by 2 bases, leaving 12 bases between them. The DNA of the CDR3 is TGCGCCAGCAGCCAAGGGGGCCAGGGTCCCTACGAGCAGTACTTC. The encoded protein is CASSQGGQGPYEQYF.